Listed here are 8 T cell receptor beta chains from one sample, sequenced in a study of early T cells in non-severe SARS-CoV-2 infection. From the 5' RACE reads, TCRdb called clonotypes with MiXCR, one entry per CDR3 protein. The table has 80,000 or so distinct CDR3 sequences, roughly 6% seen once. The sequenced material came from whole blood. The receptors stem from an adult who was a healthcare worker with PCR-confirmed SARS-CoV-2 infection or an uninfected control (not recorded which).

The chain combines TRBV7-9 with TRBJ2-1; D is unresolved. Germline V gene lookup returns CDR1 SEHNR and CDR2 FQNEAQ (reference sequence). V gave up 1 base and J gave up 6 bases, with 7 bases separating them. There are 13 residues in the CDR3. The CDR3 here is CASSLGTVNEQFF. The DNA for the CDR3 is TGTGCCAGCAGCTTAGGGACGGTCAATGAGCAGTTCTTC.

This clonotype has more than one count but fewer than ten. This chain links TRBV25-1 with TRBJ2-5, with D perhaps being TRBD1 or TRBD2 (5 bases each). CDR3 length equals 14 residues. The V and J ends lost 7 bases and 4 bases respectively, with 16 bases between them. Germline V lookup: CDR1 MGHDK, CDR2 SYGVNS. CDR3 sequence (DNA): TGTGCCAGCAACGCCGGGTTGAGGGGAGAGACCCAGTACTTC. This encodes CASNAGLRGETQYF.

This clonotype was picked up many times. The chain carries TRBV2 and TRBJ2-3; possibly TRBD2 for D (5 bases). Germline V CDR1 and CDR2: SNHLY, FYNNEI. CDR3 length equals 17 residues. Trimming pared 4 bases from V and 1 base from J, leaving 18 bases between. CDR3: CASSADTGIPGTDTQYF. The CDR3 DNA follows: TGTGCCAGCAGTGCCGACACGGGAATCCCAGGCACAGATACGCAGTATTTT.

This clonotype was found many times. The chain carries TRBV24-1 and TRBJ2-2; D is possibly TRBD2 (5 bases). This CDR3 is 15 amino acids long. The V gene lost 4 bases and the J gene lost 5 bases, with 13 bases spanning the gap. CDR1 is KGHDR and CDR2 is SFDVKD in the germline V gene. CDR3 loop: CATSDPGLGTGELFF. CDR3 sequence (DNA): TGTGCCACCAGTGACCCCGGACTCGGTACCGGGGAGCTGTTTTTT.

This clonotype was counted ten times or more. The chain has TRBV6-5 and TRBJ1-1; D is ambiguous. The germline CDR1 and CDR2 sequences are MNHEY and SVGAGI. The CDR3 is 15 residues long. V lost 2 bases, J lost 2 bases, and 12 bases lay in between. The CDR3 coding sequence is TGTGCCAGCAGTTACGATAAGAGGGTTAACACTGAAGCTTTCTTT. Translating it yields CASSYDKRVNTEAFF.

The chain recombines TRBV7-9 with TRBJ1-4; the D is unclear. Trimming pared 5 bases from V and 0 bases from J, leaving 7 bases between. This CDR3 is 14 amino acids long. Germline-derived CDR1 and CDR2 are SEHNR and FQNEAQ (reference sequence). CDR3 sequence reads: CASSEVATNEKLFF. The CDR3 DNA sequence: TGTGCCAGCAGCGAGGTCGCAACTAATGAAAAACTGTTTTTT.

There are a few counts of this clonotype. The chain employs TRBV19 and TRBJ2-1; D is possibly TRBD1 (6 bases). Trimming pared 3 bases from V and 4 bases from J, leaving 13 bases between. CDR3 length: 15 amino acids. CDR1 and CDR2 (germline): LNHDA, SQIVND (reference sequence). The CDR3 bases are TGTGCCAGTAGTATTAAAGCAGGGGCTTACAATGAGCAGTTCTTC. Its protein product is CASSIKAGAYNEQFF.

This clonotype was counted at least ten times. The CDR3 protein is CASSYSSRPDTQYF. The CDR3 bases are TGTGCCAGCAGTTACAGTAGCCGCCCAGATACGCAGTATTTT. The gene calls are TRBV6-2 or TRBV6-3 and TRBJ2-3; D unclear. Per the germline V gene, CDR1 is MNHEY and CDR2 is SVGEGT. The CDR3 length is 14 residues. V was trimmed by 2 bases and J by 4 bases, leaving 10 bases between them.